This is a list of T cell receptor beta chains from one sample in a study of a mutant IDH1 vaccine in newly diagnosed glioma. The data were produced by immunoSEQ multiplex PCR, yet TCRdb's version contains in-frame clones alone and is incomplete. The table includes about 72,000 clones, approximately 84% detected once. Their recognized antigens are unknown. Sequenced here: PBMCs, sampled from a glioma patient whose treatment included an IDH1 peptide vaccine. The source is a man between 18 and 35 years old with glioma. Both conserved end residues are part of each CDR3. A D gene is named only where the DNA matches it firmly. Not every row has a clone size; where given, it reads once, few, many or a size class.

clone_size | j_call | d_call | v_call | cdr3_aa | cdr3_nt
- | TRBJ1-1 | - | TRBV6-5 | CASTKVGLNTEAFF | TGTGCCAGCACCAAGGTTGGGTTGAACACTGAAGCTTTCTTT
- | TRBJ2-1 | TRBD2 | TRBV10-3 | CAISESGGGPGNEQFF | TGTGCCATCAGTGAGTCTGGGGGAGGGCCGGGTAATGAGCAGTTCTTC
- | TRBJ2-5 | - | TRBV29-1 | CSVLGGMEAQYF | TGCAGCGTCCTGGGGGGTATGGAGGCCCAGTACTTC
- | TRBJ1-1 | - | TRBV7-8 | CASSLLRTTEAFF | TGTGCCAGCAGCTTACTCCGGACCACTGAAGCTTTCTTT
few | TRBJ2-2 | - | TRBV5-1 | CASAYWRQGPTGELFF | TGCGCCAGCGCCTACTGGAGGCAGGGCCCCACCGGGGAGCTGTTTTTT
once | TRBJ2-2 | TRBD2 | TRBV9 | CASSPGLAPGELFF | TGTGCCAGCAGCCCCGGACTAGCCCCCGGGGAGCTGTTTTTT
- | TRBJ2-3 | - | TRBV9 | CASSVRVGSTDTQYF | TGTGCCAGCAGCGTACGAGTCGGGAGCACAGATACGCAGTATTTT
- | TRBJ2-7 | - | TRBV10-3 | CAMFYEQYF | TGTGCCATGTTCTACGAGCAGTACTTC
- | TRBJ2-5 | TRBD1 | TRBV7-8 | CASSFLRQGRQETQYF | TGTGCCAGCAGCTTCTTAAGACAGGGGAGGCAAGAGACCCAGTACTTC
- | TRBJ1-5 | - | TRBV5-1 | CASSLMGNSNQPQHF | TGCGCCAGCAGCTTGATGGGGAATAGCAATCAGCCCCAGCATTTT
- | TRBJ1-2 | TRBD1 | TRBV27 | CASSQTGAYGYTF | TGTGCCAGCAGTCAAACAGGGGCCTATGGCTACACCTTC
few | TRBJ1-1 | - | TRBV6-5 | CASSYGGSAFF | TGTGCCAGCAGTTACGGGGGATCAGCTTTCTTT
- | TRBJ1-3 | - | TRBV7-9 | CASSLDLTGSGNTIYF | TGTGCCAGCAGCTTAGACCTTACTGGCTCTGGAAACACCATATATTTT
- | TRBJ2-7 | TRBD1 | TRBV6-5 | CASSRSSTGIYEQYF | TGTGCCAGCAGCAGATCCTCGACAGGGATCTACGAGCAGTACTTC
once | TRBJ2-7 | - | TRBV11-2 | CASSGRRPSYEQYF | TGTGCCAGCAGCGGCAGGAGACCATCCTACGAGCAGTACTTC
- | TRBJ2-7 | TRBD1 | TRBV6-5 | CASSSWDRGYEQYF | TGTGCCAGCAGTTCCTGGGACAGGGGCTACGAGCAGTACTTC
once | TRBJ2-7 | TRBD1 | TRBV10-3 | CAISPERGGPYEQYF | TGTGCCATCAGTCCCGAGCGAGGGGGCCCCTACGAGCAGTACTTC
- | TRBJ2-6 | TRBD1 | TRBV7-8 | CASSSDRGPRVNVLTF | TGTGCCAGCAGCTCTGACAGGGGCCCTCGAGTCAACGTCCTGACTTTC
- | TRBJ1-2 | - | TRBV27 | CARTGPPDYGYTF | TGTGCCAGAACAGGGCCCCCTGACTATGGCTACACCTTC
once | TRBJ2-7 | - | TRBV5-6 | CASSWGLAGTGGQYF | TGTGCCAGCAGCTGGGGTTTGGCAGGGACTGGGGGGCAGTACTTC
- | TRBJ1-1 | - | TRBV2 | CASSNRIMNTEAFF | TGTGCCAGCAGCAACCGGATAATGAACACTGAAGCTTTCTTT
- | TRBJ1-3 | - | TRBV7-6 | CASSLGSRHSGNTIYF | TGTGCCAGCAGCTTAGGTAGCCGGCACTCTGGAAACACCATATATTTT
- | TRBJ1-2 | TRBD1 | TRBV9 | CASSAGTGPRGYTF | TGTGCCAGCAGCGCCGGGACAGGGCCTAGGGGCTACACCTTC
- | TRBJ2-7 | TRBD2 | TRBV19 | CASSIVTSGTYEQYF | TGTGCCAGTAGTATAGTGACTAGCGGGACTTACGAGCAGTACTTC
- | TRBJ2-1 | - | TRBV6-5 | CASSPRAVNEQFF | TGTGCCAGCAGTCCTCGGGCAGTTAATGAGCAGTTCTTC
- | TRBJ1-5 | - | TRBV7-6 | CASSLVTGFNQPQHF | TGTGCCAGCAGCTTAGTCACAGGGTTCAATCAGCCCCAGCATTTT
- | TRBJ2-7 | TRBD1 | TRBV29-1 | CSVRTGFTSYEQYF | TGCAGCGTTCGGACAGGGTTTACCTCCTACGAGCAGTACTTC
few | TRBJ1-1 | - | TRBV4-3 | CASSQEVGTEAFF | TGCGCCAGCAGCCAAGAAGTAGGGACTGAAGCTTTCTTT
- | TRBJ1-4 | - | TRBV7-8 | CASSLSGIATNEKLFF | TGTGCCAGCAGCTTATCCGGGATTGCAACTAATGAAAAACTGTTTTTT
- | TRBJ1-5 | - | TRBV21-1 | CASSKRRQGGCGNQPQHF | TGTGCCAGCAGCAAGAGGAGACAGGGAGGGTGCGGCAATCAGCCCCAGCATTTT
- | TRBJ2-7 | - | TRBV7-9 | CASSHRAYEQYF | TGTGCCAGCAGTCACAGGGCTTACGAGCAGTACTTC
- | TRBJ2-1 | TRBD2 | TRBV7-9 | CASSNRGGSYNEQFF | TGTGCCAGCAGCAACCGCGGGGGCTCCTACAATGAGCAGTTCTTC
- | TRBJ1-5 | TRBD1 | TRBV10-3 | CAISASDRGGIEPQHF | TGTGCCATCAGTGCCTCGGACAGGGGAGGTATTGAGCCCCAGCATTTT
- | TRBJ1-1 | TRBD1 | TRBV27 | CASSRQGGWTEAFF | TGTGCCAGCAGCAGACAGGGGGGGTGGACTGAAGCTTTCTTT
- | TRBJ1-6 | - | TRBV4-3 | CASSQDLRGAKNSPLHF | TGCGCCAGCAGCCAAGATCTGCGCGGGGCGAAAAATTCACCCCTCCACTTT
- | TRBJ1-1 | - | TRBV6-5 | CASIRRQNTEAFF | TGTGCCAGCATTAGAAGACAGAACACTGAAGCTTTCTTT
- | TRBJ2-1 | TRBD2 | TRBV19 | CASLLSSGRDNEQFF | TGTGCCAGTCTCCTTTCTAGCGGGAGGGACAATGAGCAGTTCTTC
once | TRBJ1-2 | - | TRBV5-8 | CASSLEWSPNYGYTF | TGTGCCAGCAGCTTGGAGTGGTCCCCAAACTATGGCTACACCTTC
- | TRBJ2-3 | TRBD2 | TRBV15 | CATSREISGGITDTQYF | TGTGCCACCAGCAGAGAGATCAGCGGGGGGATCACAGATACGCAGTATTTT
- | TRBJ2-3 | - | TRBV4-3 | CASSQGAHQRGDTQYF | TGCGCCAGCAGCCAAGGTGCCCACCAGAGGGGAGATACGCAGTATTTT
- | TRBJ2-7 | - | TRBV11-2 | CASSLELREFYEQYF | TGTGCCAGCAGCTTAGAGCTTCGGGAGTTCTACGAGCAGTACTTC
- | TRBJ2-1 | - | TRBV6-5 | CASSYDRFGGNEQFF | TGTGCCAGCAGTTACGACAGGTTCGGGGGGAATGAGCAGTTCTTC
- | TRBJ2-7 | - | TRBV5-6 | CASSLRGNSYEQYF | TGTGCCAGCAGCTTGAGGGGTAACTCCTACGAGCAGTACTTC
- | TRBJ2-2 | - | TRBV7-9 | CASSPVLDGELFF | TGTGCCAGCAGCCCCGTATTAGACGGGGAGCTGTTTTTT
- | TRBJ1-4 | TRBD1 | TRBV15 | CATSRDRVNEKLFF | TGTGCCACCAGCCGAGACAGGGTGAATGAAAAACTGTTTTTT
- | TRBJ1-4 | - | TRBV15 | CATSRDWGVGSPATNEKLFF | TGTGCCACCAGCAGAGATTGGGGGGTAGGGAGTCCTGCAACTAATGAAAAACTGTTTTTT
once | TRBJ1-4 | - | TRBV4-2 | CASSPAGREGFEKLFF | TGTGCCAGCAGCCCGGCGGGCAGGGAGGGTTTTGAAAAACTGTTTTTT
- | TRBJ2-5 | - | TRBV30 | CAWSLPRSQRTTGETQYF | TGTGCCTGGAGCCTACCCCGCTCCCAGCGAACCACCGGGGAGACCCAGTACTTC